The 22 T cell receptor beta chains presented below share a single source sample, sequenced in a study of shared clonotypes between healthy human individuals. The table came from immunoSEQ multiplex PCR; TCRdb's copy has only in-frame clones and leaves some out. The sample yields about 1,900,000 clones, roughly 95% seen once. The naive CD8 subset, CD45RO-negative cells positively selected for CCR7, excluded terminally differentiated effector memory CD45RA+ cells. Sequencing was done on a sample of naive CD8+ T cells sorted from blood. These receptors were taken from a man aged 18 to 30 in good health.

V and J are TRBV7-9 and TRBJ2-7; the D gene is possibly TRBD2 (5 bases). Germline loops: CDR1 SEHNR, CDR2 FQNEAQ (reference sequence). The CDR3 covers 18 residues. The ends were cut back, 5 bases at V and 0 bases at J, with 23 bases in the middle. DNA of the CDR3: TGTGCCAGCAGCACAACCCACCAGCTGGTGGGAGACTCCTACGAGCAGTACTTC. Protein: CASSTTHQLVGDSYEQYF.

In nucleotides, the CDR3 is TGTGCCAGCTCACCGTACTCTGAGGGGGAGGGTAACGAGCAGTACTTC. Translation gives CASSPYSEGEGNEQYF. The gene calls are TRBV18 and TRBJ2-7; TRBD2 might be the D (7 bases). Per germline, CDR1 KGHSH and CDR2 LQKENI. The CDR3 is made up of 16 amino acids. V was cut by 3 bases and J by 5 bases, with 20 bases left in between. The whole variable domain, filled in from reference TRBV18 and TRBJ2-7, reads NAGVMQNPRHLVRRRGQEARLRCSPMKGHSHVYWYRQLPEEGLKFMVYLQKENIIDESGMPKERFSAEFPKEGPSILRIQQVVRGDSAAYFCASSPYSEGEGNEQYFGPGTRLTVT.

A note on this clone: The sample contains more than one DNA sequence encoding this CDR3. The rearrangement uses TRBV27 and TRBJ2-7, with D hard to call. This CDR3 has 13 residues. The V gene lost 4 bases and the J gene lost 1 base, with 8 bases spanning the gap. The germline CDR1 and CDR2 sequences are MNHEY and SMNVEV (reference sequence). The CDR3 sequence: CASSYHSSYEQYF. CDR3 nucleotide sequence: TGTGCCAGCAGTTATCACTCATCCTACGAGCAGTACTTC.

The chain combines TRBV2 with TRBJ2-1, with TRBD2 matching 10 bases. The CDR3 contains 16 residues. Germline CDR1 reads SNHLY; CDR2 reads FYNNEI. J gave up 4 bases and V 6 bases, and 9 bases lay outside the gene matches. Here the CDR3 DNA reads TGTGCCAGCAGGGGATACAGCGGGGGGGCTTACAATGAGCAGTTCTTC. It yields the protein CASRGYSGGAYNEQFF.

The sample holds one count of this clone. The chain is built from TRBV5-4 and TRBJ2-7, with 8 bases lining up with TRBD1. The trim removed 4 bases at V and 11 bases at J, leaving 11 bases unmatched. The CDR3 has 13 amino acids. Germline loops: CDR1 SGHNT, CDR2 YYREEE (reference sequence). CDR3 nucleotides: TGTGCCAGCAGCCCCGGGACAGGAACTGGCAAGTACTTC. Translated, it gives CASSPGTGTGKYF. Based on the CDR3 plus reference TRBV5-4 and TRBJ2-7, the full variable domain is ETGVTQSPTHLIKTRGQQVTLRCSSQSGHNTVSWYQQALGQGPQFIFQYYREEENGRGNFPPRFSGLQFPNYSSELNVNALELDDSALYLCASSPGTGTGKYFGPGTRLTVT.

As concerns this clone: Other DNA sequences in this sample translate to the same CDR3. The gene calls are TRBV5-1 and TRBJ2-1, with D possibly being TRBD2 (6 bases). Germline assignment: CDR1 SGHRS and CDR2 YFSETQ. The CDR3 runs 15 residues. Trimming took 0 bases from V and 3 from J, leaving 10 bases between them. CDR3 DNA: TGCGCCAGCAGCTTGGCCGGGGGAAACTACAATGAGCAGTTCTTC. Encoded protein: CASSLAGGNYNEQFF.

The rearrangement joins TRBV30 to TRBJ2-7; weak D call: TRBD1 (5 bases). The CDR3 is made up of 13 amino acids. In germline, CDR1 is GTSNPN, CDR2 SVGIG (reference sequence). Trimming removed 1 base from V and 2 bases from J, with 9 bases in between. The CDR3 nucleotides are TGTGCCTGGAGTGGACAGACGGCCTACGAGCAGTACTTC. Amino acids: CAWSGQTAYEQYF.

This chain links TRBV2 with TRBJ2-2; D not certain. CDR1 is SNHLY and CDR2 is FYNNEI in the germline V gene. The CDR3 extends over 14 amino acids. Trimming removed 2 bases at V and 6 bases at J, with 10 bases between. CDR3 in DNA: TGTGCCAGCAGTGAAATGCTTCCGTCCGGGGAGCTGTTTTTT. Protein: CASSEMLPSGELFF.

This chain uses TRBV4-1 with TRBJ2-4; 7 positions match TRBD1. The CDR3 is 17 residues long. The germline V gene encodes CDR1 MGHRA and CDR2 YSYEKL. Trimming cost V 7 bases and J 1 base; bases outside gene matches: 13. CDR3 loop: CASTQRVMGQAKNIQYF. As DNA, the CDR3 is TGCGCCAGCACACAAAGGGTAATGGGACAGGCCAAAAACATTCAGTACTTC.

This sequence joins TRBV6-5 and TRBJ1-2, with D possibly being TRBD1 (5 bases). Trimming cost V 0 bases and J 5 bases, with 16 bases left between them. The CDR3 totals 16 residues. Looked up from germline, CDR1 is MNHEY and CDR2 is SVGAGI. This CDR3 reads CASSYSTSGSGYGYTF. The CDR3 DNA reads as TGTGCCAGCAGTTACTCGACGTCAGGGAGTGGGTATGGCTACACCTTC.

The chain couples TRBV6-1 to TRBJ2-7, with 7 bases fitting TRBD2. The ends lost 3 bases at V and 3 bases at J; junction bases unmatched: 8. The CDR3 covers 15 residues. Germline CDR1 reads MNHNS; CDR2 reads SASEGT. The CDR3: CASSEPGGGIYEQYF. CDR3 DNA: TGTGCCAGCAGTGAGCCCGGCGGGGGAATCTACGAGCAGTACTTC.

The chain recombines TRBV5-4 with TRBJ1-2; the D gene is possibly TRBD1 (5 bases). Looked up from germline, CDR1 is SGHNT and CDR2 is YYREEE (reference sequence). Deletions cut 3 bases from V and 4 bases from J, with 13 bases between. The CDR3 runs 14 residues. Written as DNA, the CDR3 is TGTGCCAGCAGCTCTGATAGGGACCTCTATGGCTACACCTTC. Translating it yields CASSSDRDLYGYTF.

CDR3: CASSPSTEMGQFF. Written as DNA, the CDR3 is TGCGCCAGCAGCCCTTCAACGGAGATGGGACAGTTCTTC. The chain uses TRBV4-1 and TRBJ2-1; no clear D. Germline V gene data show CDR1 as MGHRA and CDR2 as YSYEKL. The CDR3 length is 13 residues. Trimming took off 4 bases at V and 13 bases at J, with 17 bases between the two ends.

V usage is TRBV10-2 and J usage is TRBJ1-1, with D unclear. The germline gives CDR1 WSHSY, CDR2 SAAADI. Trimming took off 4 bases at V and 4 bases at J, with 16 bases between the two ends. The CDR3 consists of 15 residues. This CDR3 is CASSGSGISGTEAFF. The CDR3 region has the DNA TGCGCCAGCAGTGGGTCGGGGATCAGCGGCACTGAAGCTTTCTTT.

The CDR3 is CASSMRAGGLNEQFF. The CDR3 region has the DNA TGTGCCAGTAGTATGCGGGCGGGAGGCTTAAATGAGCAGTTCTTC. This chain joins TRBV19 and TRBJ2-1, with TRBD2 matching 8 bases. Germline-derived CDR1 and CDR2 are LNHDA and SQIVND (reference sequence). CDR3 size: 15 residues. Trimming took 3 bases from V and 7 from J; bases not matched to a gene: 8.

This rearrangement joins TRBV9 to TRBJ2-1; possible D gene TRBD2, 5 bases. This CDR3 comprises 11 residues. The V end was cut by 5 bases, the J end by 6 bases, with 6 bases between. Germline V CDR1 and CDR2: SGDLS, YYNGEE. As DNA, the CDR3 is TGTGCCAGCAGTGCGGGCAATGAGCAGTTCTTC. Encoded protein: CASSAGNEQFF.

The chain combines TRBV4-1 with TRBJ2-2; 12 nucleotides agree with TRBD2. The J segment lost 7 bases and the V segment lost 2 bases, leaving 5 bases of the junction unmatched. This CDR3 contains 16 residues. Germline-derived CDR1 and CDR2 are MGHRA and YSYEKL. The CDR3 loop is CASSQPGLAGRGELFF. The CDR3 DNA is TGCGCCAGCAGCCAACCGGGACTAGCGGGCCGCGGGGAGCTGTTTTTT.

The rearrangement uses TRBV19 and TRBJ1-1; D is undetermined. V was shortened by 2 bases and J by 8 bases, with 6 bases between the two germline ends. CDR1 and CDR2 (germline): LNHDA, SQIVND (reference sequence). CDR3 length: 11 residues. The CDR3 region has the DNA TGTGCCAGTAGTATAACTTCGGAAGCTTTCTTT. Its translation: CASSITSEAFF. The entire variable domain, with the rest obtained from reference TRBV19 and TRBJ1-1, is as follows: DGGITQSPKYLFRKEGQNVTLSCEQNLNHDAMYWYRQDPGQGLRLIYYSQIVNDFQKGDIAEGYSVSREKKESFPLTVTSAQKNPTAFYLCASSITSEAFFGQGTRLTVV.

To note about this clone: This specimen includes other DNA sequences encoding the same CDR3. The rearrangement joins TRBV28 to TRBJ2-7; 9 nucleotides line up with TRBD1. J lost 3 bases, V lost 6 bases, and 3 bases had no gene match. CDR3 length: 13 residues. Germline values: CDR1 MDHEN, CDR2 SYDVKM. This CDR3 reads CASSPGQGYEQYF. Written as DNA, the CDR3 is TGTGCCAGCAGCCCGGGACAGGGCTACGAGCAGTACTTC.

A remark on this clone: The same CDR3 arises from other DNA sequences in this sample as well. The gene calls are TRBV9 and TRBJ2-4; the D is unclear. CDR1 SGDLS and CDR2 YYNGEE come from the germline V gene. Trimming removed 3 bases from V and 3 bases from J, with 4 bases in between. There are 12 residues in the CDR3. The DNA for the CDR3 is TGTGCCAGCAGCGGGGACAAAAACATTCAGTACTTC. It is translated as CASSGDKNIQYF.

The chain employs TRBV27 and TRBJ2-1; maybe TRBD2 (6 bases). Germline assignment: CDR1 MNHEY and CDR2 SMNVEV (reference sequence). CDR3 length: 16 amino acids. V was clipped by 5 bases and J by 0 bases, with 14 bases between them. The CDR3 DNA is TGTGCCAGCAGTCTACTAGCTCCCACCTCCTACAATGAGCAGTTCTTC. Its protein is CASSLLAPTSYNEQFF.

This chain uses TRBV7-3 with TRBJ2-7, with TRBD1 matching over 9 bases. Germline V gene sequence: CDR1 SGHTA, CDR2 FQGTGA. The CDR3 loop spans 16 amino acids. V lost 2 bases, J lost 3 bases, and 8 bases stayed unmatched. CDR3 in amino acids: CASSLGPGQGIYEQYF. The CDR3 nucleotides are TGTGCCAGCAGCTTAGGCCCGGGACAGGGAATCTACGAGCAGTACTTC. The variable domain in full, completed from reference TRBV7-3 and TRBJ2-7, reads GAGVSQTPSNKVTEKGKYVELRCDPISGHTALYWYRQSLGQGPEFLIYFQGTGAADDSGLPNDRFFAVRPEGSVSTLKIQRTERGDSAVYLCASSLGPGQGIYEQYFGPGTRLTVT.